The rows below give T cell receptor beta chains drawn from one sample of a study of identical twins. TCRdb re-derived calls from the 5' RACE reads in MiXCR, one entry per CDR3 protein. This repertoire shows about 480,000 distinct CDR3 sequences, approximately 15% found once; its top ten account for approximately 0.52%. In addition, the sample was reused for a study of yellow fever vaccine responses in identical twins.

The sample consisted of CD4+ T cells sorted from blood. The receptor source for this set is a woman aged 18-29 years in good health. Each CDR3 is given with its conserved first and last residue. The D gene is left open where the match is weak. Size is stated for part of the rows, as once, few or many counts, or as a class when the clone is expanded.

CDR3 length | clone size | J gene | D gene | V gene | CDR3 protein | CDR3 DNA
12 | few | TRBJ1-4 | - | TRBV3-1 | CASSQNGEKLFF | TGTGCCAGCAGCCAAAATGGTGAAAAACTGTTTTTT
14 | few | TRBJ2-3 | - | TRBV4-2 | CASTQWGSTDTQYF | TGTGCCAGCACCCAATGGGGGAGCACAGATACGCAGTATTTT
13 | many | TRBJ2-2 | - | TRBV29-1 | CSVGTANTGELFF | TGCAGCGTGGGCACAGCGAACACCGGGGAGCTGTTTTTT
13 | few | TRBJ2-1 | - | TRBV6-5 | CASSSPDSNEQFF | TGTGCCAGCAGTTCCCCAGACAGCAATGAGCAGTTCTTC
18 | - | TRBJ2-1 | TRBD2 | TRBV10-3 | CAISESGTSGRAKNEQFF | TGTGCCATCAGTGAGTCCGGCACTAGCGGGAGGGCCAAAAATGAGCAGTTCTTC
15 | - | TRBJ1-2 | - | TRBV7-9 | CASVRIGHTNYGYTF | TGTGCCAGCGTTAGAATCGGGCACACCAACTATGGCTACACCTTC
12 | few | TRBJ1-2 | - | TRBV12-3/TRBV12-4 | CASSRESYGYTF | TGTGCCAGCAGTCGGGAATCCTATGGCTACACCTTC
15 | few | TRBJ1-1 | - | TRBV25-1 | CASSDHGQLNTEAFF | TGTGCCAGCAGTGACCATGGACAGTTGAACACTGAAGCTTTCTTT
15 | - | TRBJ2-7 | TRBD2 | TRBV6-1 | CASIAGLAGRGEQYF | TGTGCCAGCATCGCCGGACTAGCGGGAAGGGGCGAGCAGTACTTC
18 | many | TRBJ2-4 | TRBD1 | TRBV6-1 | CASRPGQGAGGAKNIQYF | TGTGCCAGCAGACCGGGACAGGGGGCAGGGGGGGCCAAAAACATTCAGTACTTC
13 | few | TRBJ2-3 | - | TRBV11-3 | CASSLVSRDTQYF | TGTGCCAGCAGCTTAGTGAGTCGAGATACGCAGTATTTT
11 | many | TRBJ2-5 | - | TRBV12-3/TRBV12-4 | CASSRQETQYF | TGTGCCAGCAGCCGCCAAGAGACCCAGTACTTC
14 | - | TRBJ2-7 | TRBD1 | TRBV5-4 | CASSFMTGGYEQYF | TGTGCCAGCAGCTTCATGACAGGGGGCTACGAGCAGTACTTC
16 | few | TRBJ2-6 | TRBD2 | TRBV6-2/TRBV6-3 | CASSNPGRPGANVLTF | TGTGCCAGCAGTAACCCCGGGAGGCCTGGGGCCAACGTCCTGACTTTC
15 | - | TRBJ1-1 | TRBD1 | TRBV20-1 | CSARGITGDTTEAFF | TGCAGTGCTAGAGGAATAACAGGGGATACCACTGAAGCTTTCTTT
16 | - | TRBJ2-1 | - | TRBV7-2 | CASSGPGTHRGNEQFF | TGTGCCAGCAGCGGTCCTGGGACCCACCGGGGCAATGAGCAGTTCTTC
16 | - | TRBJ2-5 | TRBD2 | TRBV24-1 | CATSDGTSGSVETQYF | TGTGCCACCAGTGATGGGACTAGCGGGAGTGTAGAGACCCAGTACTTC
17 | many | TRBJ2-3 | TRBD2 | TRBV4-1 | CASSQDRSAGGADTQYF | TGCGCCAGCAGCCAAGATCGTTCCGCGGGAGGTGCAGATACGCAGTATTTT
11 | few | TRBJ1-5 | - | TRBV12-3/TRBV12-4 | CASSWEGPQHF | TGTGCCAGCAGTTGGGAGGGGCCCCAGCATTTT
15 | - | TRBJ2-7 | TRBD1 | TRBV20-1 | CSAPTAGQGHYEQYF | TGCAGTGCCCCTACAGCCGGACAGGGTCACTACGAGCAGTACTTC
16 | few | TRBJ2-7 | TRBD2 | TRBV5-1 | CASSPLVAGVFHEQYF | TGCGCCAGCAGCCCCCTAGTAGCGGGAGTTTTTCACGAGCAGTACTTC
16 | - | TRBJ2-2 | - | TRBV20-1 | CSARIPGTANTGELFF | TGCAGTGCTAGGATTCCAGGGACGGCAAACACCGGGGAGCTGTTTTTT
12 | - | TRBJ2-7 | - | TRBV10-2 | CASSELGREQYF | TGCGCCAGCAGTGAGTTAGGGCGGGAGCAGTACTTC
11 | - | TRBJ2-7 | - | TRBV20-1 | CSASPASEQYF | TGCAGTGCTAGTCCAGCGAGCGAGCAGTACTTC
11 | - | TRBJ2-3 | - | TRBV20-1 | CSAKTGTLRYF | TGCAGTGCTAAAACCGGGACCCTTCGGTATTTT
15 | - | TRBJ2-3 | TRBD1 | TRBV28 | CASSSRDRPTDTQYF | TGTGCCAGCAGTTCCCGGGACAGGCCCACAGATACGCAGTATTTT
18 | many | TRBJ2-7 | TRBD2 | TRBV20-1 | CSARIPAIAGGLAYEQYF | TGCAGTGCTAGAATTCCCGCTATAGCGGGAGGGCTTGCCTACGAGCAGTACTTC
14 | many | TRBJ2-7 | TRBD1 | TRBV6-5 | CASSYRDRGYEQYF | TGTGCCAGCAGTTACCGGGACAGGGGCTACGAGCAGTACTTC
14 | few | TRBJ2-4 | - | TRBV10-1 | CASSESSLKNIQYF | TGCGCCAGCAGTGAGTCATCACTAAAAAACATTCAGTACTTC
13 | few | TRBJ1-2 | - | TRBV20-1 | CSARVPGRYGYTF | TGCAGTGCTAGAGTACCGGGTCGCTATGGCTACACCTTC
14 | few | TRBJ2-3 | - | TRBV9 | CASSVISNTDTQYF | TGTGCCAGCAGCGTAATATCGAACACAGATACGCAGTATTTT
12 | - | TRBJ2-3 | - | TRBV2 | CASGGGTDTQYF | TGTGCCTCGGGTGGAGGCACAGATACGCAGTATTTT
18 | few | TRBJ1-6 | TRBD1 | TRBV11-1 | CASSSPRGQGNYNSPLHF | TGTGCCAGCAGCTCCCCACGGGGACAGGGGAACTATAATTCACCCCTCCACTTT